This T cell receptor (beta chain) was documented in a study of cytomegalovirus exposure and HLA in healthy donors. Broader study findings: There were some public TCRs occurring in many donors, but most TCR sequences were rare. Sequencing likely caused a cluster of highly shared sequence variants.

Primers: 60 Vbeta forward and 13 Jbeta reverse. Sequenced by immunoSEQ multiplex PCR; TCRdb stores in-frame clones only, minus some. The sample shows about 150,000 clones, approximately 81% of them seen only once. CDR1 and CDR2 (germline): SGHRS, YFSETQ. V was pared by 3 bases and J by 8 bases, with 15 bases of the junction left unmatched. The CDR3 spans 19 residues. About this clone itself: The antigen is undetermined.

The chain has TRBV5-1 and TRBJ2-1; 15 bases are a match to TRBD2. The sequence came from a boy aged 2 to 10 in good health and CMV-seronegative. Sample: PBMCs. CDR3 DNA sequence: TGCGCCAGCAGCTCGAACCGCCCTTGGACTAGCGGGAGGGCGGATGAGCAGTTCTTC. Translating it yields CASSSNRPWTSGRADEQFF.